This paragraph covers one T cell receptor (beta chain) sequence. As it was prepared, the TCRbeta library received unique molecular identifiers. TCRdb re-called the PCR reads with MiXCR, one entry per CDR3 protein. The table lists 440,000 or so distinct CDR3 sequences, 11% of them singletons. V dropped 0 bases and J dropped 7 bases, with 8 bases sitting between them. The CDR3 is 13 residues long. Germline loops: CDR1 SGHRS, CDR2 YFSETQ. The data originate from a study of T-cell reconstitution after alpha-beta-depleted transplantation in children. The J gene is TRBJ2-1, the V gene TRBV5-1; D is ambiguous. The source is a human donor who donated a stem cell graft to a child with acute myeloid leukemia. The sample in question was PBMCs from the stem cell graft donor, obtained from the stem cell graft. The CDR3 DNA reads TGCGCCAGCAGCTTGGGGTTCCCGAATGAGCAGTTCTTC. Encoded protein: CASSLGFPNEQFF.